The clone carrying this TCR beta chain was picked up one time. An end of the junction does not agree with germline; a read error may underlie this. Time point indicated: before preoperative PTX-NDP chemotherapy. These data originate in a study of esophageal squamous cell carcinoma under preoperative chemotherapy. Germline assignment: CDR1 SGHTA and CDR2 FQGNSA. The CDR3 runs to 15 residues. TCRdb fed the PCR reads into MiXCR, producing one record per CDR3 protein. The table has some 30,000 distinct CDR3 sequences, roughly 52% seen once. Specimen collection occurred from a patient given preoperative chemotherapy. The sequence derives from a human donor with esophageal squamous cell carcinoma. The donor label of this sample is uncertain. The chain employs TRBV7-2 and TRBJ2-3; 7 bases match TRBD2. The CDR3 sequence: CASSLGGRVKNTQYF. The DNA of the CDR3 is TGTGCCAGCAGCTTGGGGGGGAGAGTGAAAAATACGCAGTATTTC.